The rows below give T cell receptor beta chains drawn from one sample of a study of glioma-infiltrating T cells. Each CDR3 protein gets one entry after TCRdb re-called the multiplex PCR reads with MiXCR. The table has about 400,000 distinct CDR3 sequences, around 38% seen once. Material for sequencing was glioma tissue, nonneoplastic brain tissue, or PBMCs (not recorded which). All receptors come from a human donor with low-grade glioma or glioblastoma, undergoing nonglioma brain surgery, or in good health (not recorded which). The CDR3 runs from the conserved cysteine through the conserved F or W. The D gene is left open where the match is weak. Not every row has a clone size; where given, it reads once, few, many or a size class.

DNA: TGTGCCAGCAGCCTCGGGTACGACGAGCAGTACTTC
CDR3: CASSLGYDEQYF
size: few
D: .
J: TRBJ2-7
V: TRBV12-3/TRBV12-4

DNA: TGTGCCAGCAGTTTAGGAGGCTTGGGGGGGGGCATTCAGTACTTC
CDR3: CASSLGGLGGGIQYF
size: few
D: TRBD2
J: TRBJ2-4
V: TRBV28

DNA: TGTGCCAGCAGCTGGGGCCGCACTATGAACACTGAAGCTTTCTTT
CDR3: CASSWGRTMNTEAFF
size: many
D: .
J: TRBJ1-1
V: TRBV3-1

DNA: TGTGCCAGCAGTTATCGTCAGGGGGTATACGAGCAGTACTTC
CDR3: CASSYRQGVYEQYF
size: many
D: TRBD1
J: TRBJ2-7
V: TRBV6-5

DNA: TGTGCCAGCAGCACAGGTCGGGTCTACGAGCAGTACTTC
CDR3: CASSTGRVYEQYF
size: few
D: .
J: TRBJ2-7
V: TRBV7-2

DNA: TGTGCCTGGAGTGTAATACTAGCGCGAAGCAATGAGCAGTTCTTC
CDR3: CAWSVILARSNEQFF
size: .
D: TRBD2
J: TRBJ2-1
V: TRBV30

DNA: TGTGCCACCAGCAGAGTTGGATACAATGAGCAGTTCTTC
CDR3: CATSRVGYNEQFF
size: few
D: .
J: TRBJ2-1
V: TRBV15

DNA: TGTGCCAGCACCCCCCCTGGGGGGGAAGGAGAGACCCAGTACTTC
CDR3: CASTPPGGEGETQYF
size: .
D: TRBD2
J: TRBJ2-5
V: TRBV6-2/TRBV6-3

DNA: TGTGCCAGCTCAAGATTACTAGCGGGAGGGCCAGGAGATACGCAGTATTTT
CDR3: CASSRLLAGGPGDTQYF
size: .
D: TRBD2
J: TRBJ2-3
V: TRBV18

DNA: TGTGCCAGCAGCCCGGGACTAGCGGGAGTGTCGGACGATGAGCAGTTCTTC
CDR3: CASSPGLAGVSDDEQFF
size: .
D: TRBD2
J: TRBJ2-1
V: TRBV5-8

DNA: TGTGCCAGCAGTACTAACCGGGGGCTTGAAGCTTTCTTT
CDR3: CASSTNRGLEAFF
size: .
D: .
J: TRBJ1-1
V: TRBV12-3/TRBV12-4

DNA: TGTGCCACCAGCAGAGATTGGGGACAGGGGCAATATACGCAGTATTTT
CDR3: CATSRDWGQGQYTQYF
size: many
D: TRBD1
J: TRBJ2-3
V: TRBV15

DNA: TGTGCCAGCAGTTTATCTTCCCCTCTCTATGGCTACACCTTC
CDR3: CASSLSSPLYGYTF
size: many
D: .
J: TRBJ1-2
V: TRBV27

DNA: TGTGCCAGCAGCTTTATTCGAGCGGGAGACGAGCAGTACTTC
CDR3: CASSFIRAGDEQYF
size: few
D: TRBD2
J: TRBJ2-7
V: TRBV7-2

DNA: TGTGCCAGCAGGCGAGACACCGGGACTAGCACGTATAGCACAGATACGCAGTATTTT
CDR3: CASRRDTGTSTYSTDTQYF
size: few
D: TRBD2
J: TRBJ2-3
V: TRBV28

DNA: TGTGCCAGCACGTACGGGAGAGCAACTAATGAAAAACTGTTTTTT
CDR3: CASTYGRATNEKLFF
size: .
D: .
J: TRBJ1-4
V: TRBV2

DNA: TGCGCCAGCAGCCAAGATTCCGGGGTCGGGGGTCAGGGGCAGCCCCAGCATTTT
CDR3: CASSQDSGVGGQGQPQHF
size: few
D: .
J: TRBJ1-5
V: TRBV4-3

DNA: TGTGCCAGCAGTTACTCGAGTGGCGGGGGTGACAATGAGCAGTTCTTC
CDR3: CASSYSSGGGDNEQFF
size: few
D: TRBD2
J: TRBJ2-1
V: TRBV6-5

DNA: TGTGCCACCAGAGCCTCCCCGGGACGCGGTCCCGATACGCAGTATTTT
CDR3: CATRASPGRGPDTQYF
size: many
D: .
J: TRBJ2-3
V: TRBV27

DNA: TGTGCCAGCAGTGCTAACCCGAACACTGAAGCTTTCTTT
CDR3: CASSANPNTEAFF
size: .
D: .
J: TRBJ1-1
V: TRBV2